This T cell receptor (beta chain) was identified in a study of control samples from healthy donors and cancer patients. Method: immunoSEQ multiplex PCR; TCRdb's copy keeps in-frame clones and lacks some. The table shows over 100,000 clones, with roughly 92% occurring only once. Sample: blood. This TCR came from a man younger than 35 in good health.

CDR3 protein: CASNRELNTGELFF. For the CDR3, the DNA is TGTGCCAGCAACAGGGAATTGAACACCGGGGAGCTGTTTTTT. The chain employs TRBV2 and TRBJ2-2; a weak D match, TRBD1 (6 bases). The germline gives CDR1 SNHLY, CDR2 FYNNEI. V dropped 7 bases and J dropped 1 base, with 10 bases sitting between them. The CDR3 consists of 14 residues. Complete variable domain (other parts from reference TRBV2 and TRBJ2-2): EPEVTQTPSHQVTQMGQEVILRCVPISNHLYFYWYRQILGQKVEFLVSFYNNEISEKSEIFDDQFSVERPDGSNFTLKIRSTKLEDSAMYFCASNRELNTGELFFGEGSRLTVL.